These 26 T cell receptor beta chains were sequenced from one sample in a study of graft-versus-host responses after intestinal transplantation. The assay was immunoSEQ multiplex PCR, and TCRdb's table has in-frame clones only and misses some. The sample has about 81,000 clones, less than 95% seen once. Their specific antigens are unknown. This specimen consisted of unstimulated CD4+ T cells sorted from spleen or lymph node cells, obtained before transplant. These receptors were taken from a human donor who was the organ donor for an intestinal transplant.

This clone was recorded once. The gene calls are TRBV5-6 and TRBJ1-1; maybe TRBD1 (6 bases). This CDR3 contains 16 residues. Germline CDR1 and CDR2: SGHDT and YYEEEE. Trimming pared 0 bases from V and 0 bases from J, leaving 12 bases between. The CDR3 DNA is TGTGCCAGCAGCTTGGAGAACAGGGTGGTGAACACTGAAGCTTTCTTT. Translated: CASSLENRVVNTEAFF.

CDR3 region: CASSLDSGTSGGGTYEQYF. In DNA form, the CDR3 reads TGTGCCAGCAGCTTAGATTCGGGGACTAGCGGGGGGGGAACCTACGAGCAGTACTTC. The chain combines TRBV11-3 with TRBJ2-7, with TRBD2 matching over 16 bases. Germline CDR1 is SGHNT and CDR2 is YENEEA. J was trimmed by 2 bases and V by 0 bases; bases with no gene match: 7. The CDR3 length is 19 residues.

In its sample, this clone was seen once. The V gene is TRBV10-3, the J gene TRBJ1-5; 10 nucleotides align to TRBD1. The germline gives CDR1 ENHRY, CDR2 SYGVKD. The CDR3 consists of 16 residues. The J segment lost 6 bases and the V segment lost 3 bases, leaving 8 bases of the junction unmatched. CDR3 coding DNA: TGTGCCATCAGTGAAAGGACAGGGGGGTTTGGTCAGCCCCAGCATTTT. Protein product: CAISERTGGFGQPQHF.

This clone was observed a single time. The chain is built from TRBV6-5 and TRBJ2-1, with D possibly matching TRBD2 (5 bases). Germline V gives CDR1 MNHEY, CDR2 SVGAGI. Trimming left V 10 bases short and J 3 bases short, with 13 bases between. This CDR3 region has 13 residues. The CDR3 is CATLPAGYNEQFF. The CDR3 DNA sequence: TGTGCCACCCTTCCCGCGGGCTACAATGAGCAGTTCTTC.

This sequence joins TRBV30 and TRBJ2-7; TRBD1 agrees at 11 bases. Looked up from germline, CDR1 is GTSNPN and CDR2 is SVGIG (reference sequence). The CDR3 length is 13 residues. The V segment lost 5 bases and the J segment 7 bases; nucleotides outside the gene matches: 7. This CDR3 is CAWSGQGAGEQYF. As DNA, the CDR3 is TGTGCCTGGTCCGGACAGGGGGCGGGGGAGCAGTACTTC.

This clone was picked up one time. J is TRBJ2-1 and V is TRBV5-1, with TRBD1 matching over 9 bases. The CDR3 runs 15 residues. Trimming at V came to 9 bases and at J to 4 bases, leaving 11 bases not matched to a gene. Germline loops: CDR1 SGHRS, CDR2 YFSETQ. The CDR3 DNA reads as TGCGCCACCATACCGGGACAGGGACCTTACAATGAGCAGTTCTTC. Residues: CATIPGQGPYNEQFF.

The chain is built from TRBV10-3 and TRBJ2-3, with 7 bases that match TRBD1. The germline V gene encodes CDR1 ENHRY and CDR2 SYGVKD. V was pared by 2 bases and J by 2 bases, with 4 bases of the junction left unmatched. This CDR3 has 15 residues. CDR3 sequence (DNA): TGTGCCATCAGTGAGGACAGGGCGAACACAGATACGCAGTATTTT. The encoded protein is CAISEDRANTDTQYF.

The rearrangement uses TRBV6-5 and TRBJ2-7, with TRBD1 matching over 7 bases. After removal of 2 bases from V and 2 bases from J, the junction contained 9 bases not matched to a gene. This CDR3 is 16 amino acids long. Germline values: CDR1 MNHEY, CDR2 SVGAGI. In nucleotides, the CDR3 is TGTGCCAGCAGTTACACCCCGGGACAGATTACCTACGAGCAGTACTTC. Protein sequence: CASSYTPGQITYEQYF.

The rearrangement joins TRBV28 to TRBJ1-5; D call uncertain. From germline, CDR1 is MDHEN and CDR2 SYDVKM. There are 16 residues in the CDR3. The germline V and J ends were trimmed by 6 bases and 6 bases, with 21 bases remaining between them. As DNA, the CDR3 is TGTGCCAGCAGCCGTGGCACAGCCCCATTGGGTCAGCCCCAGCATTTT. This encodes CASSRGTAPLGQPQHF.

The table lists this clone with a few counts. The chain joins TRBV6-5 to TRBJ1-1; no definite D call. V shed 6 bases and J shed 7 bases, with 9 bases lying between them. The CDR3 length is 11 residues. The germline V gene encodes CDR1 MNHEY and CDR2 SVGAGI. CDR3 bases: TGTGCCAGCAGCCTACGCGGTGAAGCTTTCTTT. It specifies CASSLRGEAFF.

The rearrangement links TRBV5-6 to TRBJ1-6; D is unresolved. The germline V gene encodes CDR1 SGHDT and CDR2 YYEEEE. CDR3 length equals 17 residues. V dropped 2 bases and J dropped 0 bases, with 12 bases sitting between them. CDR3 sequence reads: CASSLRRASSYNSPLHF. The CDR3 nucleotides read TGTGCCAGCAGCTTAAGGAGGGCGAGCTCCTATAATTCACCCCTCCACTTT. Supplemented by reference TRBV5-6 and TRBJ1-6, the full variable domain reads DAGVTQSPTHLIKTRGQQVTLRCSPKSGHDTVSWYQQALGQGPQFIFQYYEEEERQRGNFPDRFSGHQFPNYSSELNVNALLLGDSALYLCASSLRRASSYNSPLHFGNGTRLTVT.

This clone has only one observation. This chain uses TRBV19 with TRBJ2-7, with 9 nucleotides matching TRBD1. The CDR3 loop spans 13 amino acids. J gave up 4 bases and V 10 bases, and 8 bases lay outside the gene matches. CDR1 LNHDA and CDR2 SQIVND come from the germline V gene (reference sequence). CDR3 amino acids: CATCRDRAYEQYF. The DNA for the CDR3 is TGTGCCACTTGCCGGGACAGGGCGTACGAGCAGTACTTC.

The chain joins TRBV15 to TRBJ2-3, with 10 bases aligning to TRBD1. The V gene's germline CDR1 is LNHNV and CDR2 YYDKDF (reference sequence). This CDR3 comprises 18 residues. J was trimmed by 2 bases and V by 3 bases; bases with no gene match: 11. The CDR3 sequence: CATSRGTGDVRYTDTQYF. CDR3 in DNA: TGTGCCACCAGCAGGGGGACAGGGGATGTCCGCTACACAGATACGCAGTATTTT.

The chain employs TRBV5-6 and TRBJ2-3; 9 bases align to TRBD1. The CDR3 runs to 17 residues. Germline V gives CDR1 SGHDT, CDR2 YYEEEE. Trimming removed 4 bases from V and 0 bases from J; junction bases left unmatched: 9. CDR3 sequence: CASSLMRTGVSTDTQYF. CDR3 DNA sequence: TGTGCCAGCAGCCTGATGAGGACAGGGGTGAGCACAGATACGCAGTATTTT.

The rearrangement uses TRBV2 and TRBJ1-5, with D tentatively TRBD1 (6 bases). This CDR3 region has 13 residues. The germline gives CDR1 SNHLY, CDR2 FYNNEI. V dropped 6 bases and J dropped 4 bases, with 10 bases sitting between them. Written as DNA, the CDR3 is TGTGCCAGCAGCCACGACAGGAATCAGCCCCAGCATTTT. Translation: CASSHDRNQPQHF.

The chain carries TRBV6-5 and TRBJ1-5; 7 positions agree with TRBD1. This CDR3 has 12 amino acids. With 11 bases clipped from V and 5 bases from J, the junction kept 6 bases outside the gene matches. The germline gives CDR1 MNHEY, CDR2 SVGAGI. CDR3 amino acids: CAGQDNDQPQHF. CDR3 sequence (DNA): TGTGCCGGACAGGACAACGATCAGCCCCAGCATTTT.

Regarding this clone: One junction end disagrees with the germline gene, perhaps due to a read error. The chain links TRBV2 to TRBJ2-1; 10 bases align to TRBD2. Per germline, CDR1 SNHLY and CDR2 FYNNEI. The CDR3 has 13 amino acids. CDR3 DNA sequence: TGTGCCAGCAGTTCTACTACTGGACTAGCGGAGGTCTTC. Its protein is CASSSTTGLAEVF.

The V gene is TRBV30, the J gene TRBJ1-2; D is undetermined. Per germline, CDR1 GTSNPN and CDR2 SVGIG (reference sequence). The V end was cut by 5 bases, the J end by 4 bases, with 11 bases between. This CDR3 is built from 12 residues. The CDR3 nucleotides are TGTGCCTGGTCGACGGGGAGCTATGGCTACACCTTC. Translated: CAWSTGSYGYTF.

The chain couples TRBV5-6 to TRBJ2-7; TRBD2 matches at 10 bases. V gave up 4 bases and J gave up 2 bases; unmatched junction bases: 18. This CDR3 comprises 19 residues. Germline V gives CDR1 SGHDT, CDR2 YYEEEE. CDR3 bases: TGTGCCAGCAGCCTGGGGACGGGTCTAGCGGGAGTCTCGCCCTACGAGCAGTACTTC. Encoded protein: CASSLGTGLAGVSPYEQYF.

The chain combines TRBV29-1 with TRBJ2-1; 12 bases are a match to TRBD2. V gave up 5 bases and J gave up 8 bases; unmatched junction bases: 7. This CDR3 is 14 amino acids long. CDR1 SQVTM and CDR2 ANQGSEA come from the germline V gene. The DNA for the CDR3 is TGCAGCGTTCTCCTAGCGGGGGGGCGATATGAGCAGTTCTTC. Encoded protein: CSVLLAGGRYEQFF.

This clone was detected once. V and J are TRBV7-3 and TRBJ1-2; 8 bases agree with TRBD1. In germline, CDR1 is SGHTA, CDR2 FQGTGA. The trim removed 5 bases at V and 8 bases at J, leaving 7 bases unmatched. The CDR3 runs 13 residues. CDR3 DNA sequence: TGTGCCAGCAGCCCGGACAGGGCCCGGGGCTACACCTTC. Encoded protein: CASSPDRARGYTF.

The chain is built from TRBV6-5 and TRBJ1-1, with no clear D. In germline, CDR1 is MNHEY, CDR2 SVGAGI. Trimming removed 6 bases from V and 5 bases from J, with 10 bases in between. This CDR3 spans 12 amino acids. The CDR3 region is CASSSGRTEAFF. The CDR3 DNA follows: TGTGCCAGCAGCTCGGGTCGGACTGAAGCTTTCTTT.

The gene calls are TRBV28 and TRBJ2-7; tentative D call: TRBD1 (6 bases). Trimming shortened V by 7 bases and J by 4 bases, and 14 bases separated the two germline ends. The CDR3 extends over 13 amino acids. CDR1 and CDR2 from the germline V gene are MDHEN and SYDVKM. CDR3 sequence (DNA): TGTGCCAGCAACGAGGGGGAGTTTTACGAGCAGTACTTC. Translation: CASNEGEFYEQYF.

The chain joins TRBV14 to TRBJ1-2; possibly TRBD1 for D (5 bases). The CDR3 sequence is 15 residues long. The V end lost 5 bases, the J end lost 3 bases, and 16 bases lay between the germline ends. The germline gives CDR1 SGHDN, CDR2 FVKESK. The CDR3 DNA is TGTGCCAGCAGCGAATATAGGGGAATGGACTATGGCTACACCTTC. Amino acids: CASSEYRGMDYGYTF.

V is TRBV5-1 and J is TRBJ1-1; possible D gene TRBD1, 6 bases. The CDR3 sequence is 15 residues long. Germline V gene data show CDR1 as SGHRS and CDR2 as YFSETQ. V was pared by 5 bases and J by 1 base, with 15 bases between. The CDR3 protein is CASRQGGTANTEAFF. CDR3 in DNA: TGCGCCAGCAGACAGGGAGGGACGGCGAACACTGAAGCTTTCTTT.

This chain connects TRBV19 to TRBJ2-1; no clear D gene. V was cut by 1 base and J by 4 bases, with 14 bases left in between. This CDR3 is 16 amino acids long. Looked up from germline, CDR1 is LNHDA and CDR2 is SQIVND (reference sequence). CDR3 sequence (DNA): TGTGCCAGTAGTATAGGAACCAGTCCCTTATACAATGAGCAGTTCTTC. Translated, it gives CASSIGTSPLYNEQFF.